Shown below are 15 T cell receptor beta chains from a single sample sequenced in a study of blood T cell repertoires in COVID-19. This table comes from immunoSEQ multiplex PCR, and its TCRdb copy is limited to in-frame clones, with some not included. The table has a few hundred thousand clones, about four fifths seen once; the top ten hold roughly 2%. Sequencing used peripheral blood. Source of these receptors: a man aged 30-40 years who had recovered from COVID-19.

CDR3: CASSVEGVYTGELFF. As DNA, the CDR3 is TGTGCCAGCAGCGTAGAGGGGGTGTACACCGGGGAGCTGTTTTTT. The chain has TRBV9 and TRBJ2-2; tentatively, D is TRBD1 (6 bases). Germline V gene sequence: CDR1 SGDLS, CDR2 YYNGEE. V was trimmed by 0 bases and J by 3 bases, leaving 9 bases between them. This CDR3 contains 15 residues.

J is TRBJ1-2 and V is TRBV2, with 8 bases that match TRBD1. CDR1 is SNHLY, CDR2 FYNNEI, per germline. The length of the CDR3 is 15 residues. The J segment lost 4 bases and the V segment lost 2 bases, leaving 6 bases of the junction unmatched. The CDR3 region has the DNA TGTGCCAGCAGTGAATCGACAGGGGCAGGCTATGGCTACACCTTC. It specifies CASSESTGAGYGYTF.

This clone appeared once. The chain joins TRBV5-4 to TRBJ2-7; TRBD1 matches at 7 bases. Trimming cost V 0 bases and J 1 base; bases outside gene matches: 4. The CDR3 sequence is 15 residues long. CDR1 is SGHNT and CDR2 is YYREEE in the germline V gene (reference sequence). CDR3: CASSLGGGQSYEQYV. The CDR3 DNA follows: TGTGCCAGCAGCTTGGGAGGGGGCCAGTCCTACGAGCAGTACGTC.

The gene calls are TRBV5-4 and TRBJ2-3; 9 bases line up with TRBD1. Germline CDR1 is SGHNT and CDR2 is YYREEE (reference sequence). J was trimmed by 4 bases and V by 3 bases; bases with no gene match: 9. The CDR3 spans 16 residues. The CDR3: CASSSSRQGEPDTQYF. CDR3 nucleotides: TGTGCCAGCAGCTCTTCTCGACAGGGGGAGCCAGATACGCAGTATTTT.

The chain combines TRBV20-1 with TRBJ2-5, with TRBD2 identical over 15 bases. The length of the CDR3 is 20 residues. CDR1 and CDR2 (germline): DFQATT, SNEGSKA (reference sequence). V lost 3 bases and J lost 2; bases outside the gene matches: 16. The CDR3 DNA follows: TGCAGTGCTAGTGATCTAAGGACTAGCGGGGGGGCGTGGGATCAAGAGACCCAGTACTTC. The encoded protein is CSASDLRTSGGAWDQETQYF.

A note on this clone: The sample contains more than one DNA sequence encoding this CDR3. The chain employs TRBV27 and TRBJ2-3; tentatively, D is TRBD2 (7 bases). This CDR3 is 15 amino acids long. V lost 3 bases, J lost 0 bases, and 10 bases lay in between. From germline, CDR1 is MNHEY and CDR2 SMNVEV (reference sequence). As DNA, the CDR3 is TGTGCCAGCAGTTTGGGGGGGCGGAGCACAGATACGCAGTATTTT. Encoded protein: CASSLGGRSTDTQYF.

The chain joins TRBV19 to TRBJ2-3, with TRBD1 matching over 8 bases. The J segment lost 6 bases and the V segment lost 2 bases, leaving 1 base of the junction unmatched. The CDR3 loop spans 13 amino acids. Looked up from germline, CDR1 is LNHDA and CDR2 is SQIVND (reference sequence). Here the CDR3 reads CASSIQGADTQYF. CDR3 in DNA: TGTGCCAGTAGTATACAGGGGGCGGATACGCAGTATTTT.

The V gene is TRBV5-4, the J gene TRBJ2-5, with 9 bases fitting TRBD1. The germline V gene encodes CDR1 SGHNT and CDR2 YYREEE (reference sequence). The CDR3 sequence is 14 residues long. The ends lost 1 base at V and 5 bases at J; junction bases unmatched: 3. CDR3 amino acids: CASSLKQGAETQYF. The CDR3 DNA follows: TGTGCCAGCAGCTTGAAACAGGGGGCCGAGACCCAGTACTTC.

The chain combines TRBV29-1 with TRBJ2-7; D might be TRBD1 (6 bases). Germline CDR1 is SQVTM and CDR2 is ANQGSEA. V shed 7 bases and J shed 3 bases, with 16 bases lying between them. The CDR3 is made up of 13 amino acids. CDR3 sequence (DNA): TGCAGCGCCGCAGGGACATCCCTCTACGAGCAGTACTTC. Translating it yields CSAAGTSLYEQYF.

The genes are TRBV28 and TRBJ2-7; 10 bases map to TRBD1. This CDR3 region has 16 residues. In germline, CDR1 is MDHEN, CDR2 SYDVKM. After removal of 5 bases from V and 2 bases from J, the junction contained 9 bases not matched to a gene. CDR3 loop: CASSTNEDRGAYEQYV. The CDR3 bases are TGTGCCAGCAGTACTAACGAGGACAGGGGGGCCTACGAGCAGTACGTC.

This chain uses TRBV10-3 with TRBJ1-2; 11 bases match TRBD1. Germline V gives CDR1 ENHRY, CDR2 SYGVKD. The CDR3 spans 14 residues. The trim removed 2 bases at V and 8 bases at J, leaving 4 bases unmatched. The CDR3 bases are TGTGCCATCAGTGAGGCGGACAGGGGGCTGGGCTACACCTTC. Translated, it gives CAISEADRGLGYTF.

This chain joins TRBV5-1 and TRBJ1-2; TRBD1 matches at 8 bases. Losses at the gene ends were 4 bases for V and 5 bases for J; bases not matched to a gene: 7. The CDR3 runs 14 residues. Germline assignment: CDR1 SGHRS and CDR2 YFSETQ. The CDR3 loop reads CASSASQGGYGYTF. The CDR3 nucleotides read TGCGCCAGCAGCGCTTCACAGGGGGGGTATGGCTACACCTTC.

This chain's CDR3 is CASSPTTGNQPQHF. CDR3 nucleotides: TGTGCCAGCAGCCCAACGACAGGGAATCAGCCCCAGCATTTT. This rearrangement joins TRBV7-9 to TRBJ1-5; 7 bases line up with TRBD1. Trimming cost V 5 bases and J 4 bases; bases outside gene matches: 5. From germline, CDR1 is SEHNR and CDR2 FQNEAQ (reference sequence). The CDR3 sequence is 14 residues long.

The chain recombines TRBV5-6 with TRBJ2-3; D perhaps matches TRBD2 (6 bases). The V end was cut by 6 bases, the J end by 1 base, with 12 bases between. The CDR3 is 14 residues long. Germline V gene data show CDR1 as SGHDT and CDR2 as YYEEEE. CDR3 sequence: CASILIAGTDTQYF. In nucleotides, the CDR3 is TGTGCCAGCATCCTGATAGCGGGCACAGATACGCAGTATTTT.

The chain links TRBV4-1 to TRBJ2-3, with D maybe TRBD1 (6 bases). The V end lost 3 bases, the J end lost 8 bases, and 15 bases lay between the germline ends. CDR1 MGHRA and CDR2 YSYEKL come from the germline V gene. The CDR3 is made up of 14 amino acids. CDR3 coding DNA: TGCGCCAGCAGCCACCGCCCGGACAGTCGTACGCAGTATTTT. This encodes CASSHRPDSRTQYF.